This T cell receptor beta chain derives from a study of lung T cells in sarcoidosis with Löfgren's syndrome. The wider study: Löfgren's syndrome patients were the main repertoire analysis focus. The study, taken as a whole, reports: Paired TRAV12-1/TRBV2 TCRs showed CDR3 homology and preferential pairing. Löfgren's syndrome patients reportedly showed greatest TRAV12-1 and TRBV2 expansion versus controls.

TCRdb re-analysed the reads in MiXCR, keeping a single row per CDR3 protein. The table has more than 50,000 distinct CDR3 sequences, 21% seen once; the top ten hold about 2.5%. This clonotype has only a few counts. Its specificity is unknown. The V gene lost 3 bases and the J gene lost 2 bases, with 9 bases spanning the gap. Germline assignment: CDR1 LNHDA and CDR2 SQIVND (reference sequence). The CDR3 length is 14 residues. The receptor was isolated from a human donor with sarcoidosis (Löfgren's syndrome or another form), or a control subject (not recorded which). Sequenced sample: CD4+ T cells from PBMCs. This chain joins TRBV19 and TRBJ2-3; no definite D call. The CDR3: CASSMGRTTDTQYF. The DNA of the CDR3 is TGTGCCAGTAGTATGGGCAGGACCACAGATACGCAGTATTTT.